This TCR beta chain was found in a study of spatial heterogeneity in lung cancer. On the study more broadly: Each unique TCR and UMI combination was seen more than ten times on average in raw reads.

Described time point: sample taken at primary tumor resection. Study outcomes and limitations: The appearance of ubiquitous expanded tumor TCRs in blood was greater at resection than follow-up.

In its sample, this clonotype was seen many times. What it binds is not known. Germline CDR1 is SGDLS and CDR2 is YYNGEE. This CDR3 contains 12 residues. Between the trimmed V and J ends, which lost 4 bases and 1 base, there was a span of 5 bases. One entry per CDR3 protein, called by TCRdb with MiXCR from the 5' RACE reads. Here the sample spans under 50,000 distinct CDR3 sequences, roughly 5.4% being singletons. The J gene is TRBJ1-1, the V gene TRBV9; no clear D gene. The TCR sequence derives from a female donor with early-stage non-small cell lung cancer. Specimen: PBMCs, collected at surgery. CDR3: CASSHGNTEAFF. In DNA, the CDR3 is TGTGCCAGCAGCCATGGGAACACTGAAGCTTTCTTT.